One sample yielded the 25 T cell receptor beta chains listed below, sequenced in a study of cytomegalovirus exposure and HLA in healthy donors. PCR primers comprised 60 Vbeta and 13 Jbeta primers. Using immunoSEQ multiplex PCR, the repertoire was profiled, and TCRdb retains in-frame clones only, with some absent. The sample consists of some 150,000 clones, about 80% of them appearing once. The sample consisted of PBMCs. These receptors were collected from a woman aged 40 to 50 in good health and CMV-seronegative.

This chain links TRBV11-2 with TRBJ1-2, with a tentative D call TRBD1 (5 bases). Germline loops: CDR1 SGHAT, CDR2 FQNNGV. This CDR3 spans 15 amino acids. Trimming left V 3 bases short and J 7 bases short, with 18 bases between. The CDR3 loop reads CASSLRPTEPLGYTF. In DNA form, the CDR3 reads TGTGCCAGCAGCTTGAGACCGACAGAGCCTCTTGGCTACACCTTC.

As to this clone: One end of the junction varies from germline; a read error may be responsible. This rearrangement joins TRBV7-9 to TRBJ2-7, with a weak D call TRBD2 (6 bases). CDR1 SEHNR and CDR2 FQNEAQ come from the germline V gene (reference sequence). The CDR3 has 16 amino acids. The CDR3 loop reads CSSSYNLYGGGYEQYF. In DNA form, the CDR3 reads TGTTCCAGCAGCTACAATTTGTATGGGGGAGGCTACGAGCAGTACTTC.

This chain uses TRBV6-5 with TRBJ1-3; D is ambiguous. Per germline, CDR1 MNHEY and CDR2 SVGAGI. V lost 2 bases and J 4 bases, leaving 12 bases between the germline ends. The CDR3 has 15 residues. CDR3 DNA sequence: TGTGCCAGCAGTTACGCGGGATCAGGCGGAAACACCATATATTTT. Its translation: CASSYAGSGGNTIYF.

The chain uses TRBV29-1 and TRBJ1-1; tentative D call: TRBD1 (5 bases). The V gene's germline CDR1 is SQVTM and CDR2 ANQGSEA. Trimming left V 1 base short and J 7 bases short, with 19 bases between. The CDR3 sequence is 15 residues long. CDR3 residues: CSVEGGRQGGIEAFF. In DNA form, the CDR3 reads TGCAGCGTTGAAGGGGGACGCCAGGGAGGGATTGAAGCTTTCTTT. The full variable domain, with the rest looked up from reference TRBV29-1 and TRBJ1-1, is SAVISQKPSRDICQRGTSLTIQCQVDSQVTMMFWYRQQPGQSLTLIATANQGSEATYESGFVIDKFPISRPNLTFSTLTVSNMSPEDSSIYLCSVEGGRQGGIEAFFGQGTRLTVV.

The chain carries TRBV10-2 and TRBJ1-5, with 12 bases aligning to TRBD1. CDR3 size: 16 residues. After removal of 2 bases from V and 7 bases from J, the junction contained 6 bases not matched to a gene. Germline lookup yields CDR1 WSHSY and CDR2 SAAADI. The CDR3 sequence: CASSERGQGARQPQHF. CDR3 sequence (DNA): TGCGCCAGCAGTGAGAGGGGACAGGGGGCTAGACAGCCCCAGCATTTT.

The genes are TRBV4-1 and TRBJ1-1; D not certain. The germline V and J ends were trimmed by 0 bases and 3 bases, with 11 bases remaining between them. Per the germline V gene, CDR1 is MGHRA and CDR2 is YSYEKL. The CDR3 covers 15 residues. CDR3 DNA sequence: TGCGCCAGCAGCCAAGATGCAGGTGTCTACACTGAAGCTTTCTTT. This translates into CASSQDAGVYTEAFF.

This clone was observed a single time. CDR3 region: CASSFSARTYEQYF. The CDR3 DNA reads TGTGCCAGCAGCTTCTCTGCGCGGACCTACGAGCAGTACTTC. This chain joins TRBV11-2 and TRBJ2-7; no clear D gene. Germline V CDR1 and CDR2: SGHAT, FQNNGV. The CDR3 spans 14 residues. V lost 3 bases and J 2 bases, leaving 11 bases between the germline ends.

In DNA form, the CDR3 reads TGTGCCAGCAGCCCCAGTGGAAACATTCAGTACTTC. Encoded protein: CASSPSGNIQYF. The chain couples TRBV14 to TRBJ2-4, with D uncertain. The CDR3 has 12 amino acids. Looked up from germline, CDR1 is SGHDN and CDR2 is FVKESK. V gave up 4 bases and J gave up 6 bases, with 7 bases separating them.

The sample holds a few counts of this clone. This chain links TRBV7-9 with TRBJ2-1, with 10 bases lining up with TRBD2. The CDR3 runs 16 residues. Per the germline V gene, CDR1 is SEHNR and CDR2 is FQNEAQ (reference sequence). V was pared by 6 bases and J by 1 base, with 6 bases of the junction left unmatched. CDR3 amino acids: CASSSSSGSSYNEQFF. The DNA for the CDR3 is TGTGCCAGCAGTTCCTCTAGCGGGAGTTCCTACAATGAGCAGTTCTTC. The variable domain in full, with the rest retrieved from reference TRBV7-9 and TRBJ2-1, is DTGVSQNPRHKITKRGQNVTFRCDPISEHNRLYWYRQTLGQGPEFLTYFQNEAQLEKSRLLSDRFSAERPKGSFSTLEIQRTEQGDSAMYLCASSSSSGSSYNEQFFGPGTRLTVL.

V is TRBV6-5 and J is TRBJ2-7, with D maybe TRBD2 (5 bases). V shed 6 bases and J shed 7 bases, with 13 bases lying between them. The CDR3 has 12 amino acids. Germline lookup yields CDR1 MNHEY and CDR2 SVGAGI. The CDR3 region has the DNA TGTGCCAGCAGGGACGACACGGGAGAGCAGTACTTC. Translated, it gives CASRDDTGEQYF.

This clone was found a few times. The chain couples TRBV14 to TRBJ2-3, with D possibly matching TRBD1 (5 bases). Trimming shortened V by 0 bases and J by 2 bases, and 15 bases separated the two germline ends. Germline CDR1 SGHDN, CDR2 FVKESK. This CDR3 has 17 residues. CDR3 sequence (DNA): TGTGCCAGCAGCCAAGATCGTACAGGCCCAACCACAGATACGCAGTATTTT. It specifies CASSQDRTGPTTDTQYF.

V usage is TRBV19 and J usage is TRBJ2-7; 7 nucleotides match TRBD1. Unmatched junction bases numbered 14, after V lost 5 bases and J lost 4 bases. This CDR3 is 16 amino acids long. In germline, CDR1 is LNHDA, CDR2 SQIVND (reference sequence). CDR3: CASSSTAGTALYEQYF. The DNA of the CDR3 is TGTGCCAGTAGTTCAACAGCCGGGACAGCTTTGTACGAGCAGTACTTC.

The chain has TRBV11-3 and TRBJ2-5; 7 bases map to TRBD1. The DNA end lines up better with TRBJ2-7; the J call may be wrong. CDR3 size: 12 residues. Germline assignment: CDR1 SGHNT and CDR2 YENEEA. The CDR3 DNA is TGTGCCAGCAGCAGGACAGGTGTCGAGCAGTACTTC. It codes for CASSRTGVEQYF.

The chain links TRBV6-6 to TRBJ1-2; 8 nucleotides align to TRBD1. The J segment lost 2 bases and the V segment lost 5 bases, leaving 4 bases of the junction unmatched. Germline lookup yields CDR1 MNHNY and CDR2 SVGAGI (reference sequence). The CDR3 runs to 14 residues. This chain's CDR3 is CASSGTGTNYGYTF. In DNA form, the CDR3 reads TGTGCCAGCAGTGGGACAGGAACAAACTATGGCTACACCTTC.

The CDR3 sequence: CASSIGRLRGTYYGYTF. DNA of the CDR3: TGTGCCAGTAGTATAGGAAGGTTACGGGGAACCTACTATGGCTACACCTTC. The chain is built from TRBV19 and TRBJ1-2; D is ambiguous. V was shortened by 1 base and J by 3 bases, with 18 bases between the two germline ends. Germline CDR1 and CDR2: LNHDA and SQIVND (reference sequence). CDR3 length: 17 amino acids.

This chain links TRBV30 with TRBJ1-1; TRBD1 agrees at 7 bases. The CDR3 covers 14 residues. The germline V gene has CDR1 GTSNPN and CDR2 SVGIG (reference sequence). V dropped 4 bases and J dropped 0; count of bases not matched to a gene: 5. The DNA for the CDR3 is TGTGCCTGGATACTAGGGGGCTTGAACACTGAAGCTTTCTTT. It codes for CAWILGGLNTEAFF.

J is TRBJ2-2 and V is TRBV18, with a weak D call TRBD1 (6 bases). The CDR3 has 14 residues. V lost 4 bases, J lost 2 bases, and 8 bases lay in between. The germline V gene encodes CDR1 KGHSH and CDR2 LQKENI. DNA of the CDR3: TGTGCCAGCTCACTCGGGACAAACACCGGGGAGCTGTTTTTT. The encoded protein is CASSLGTNTGELFF. Based on the CDR3 plus reference TRBV18 and TRBJ2-2, the full variable domain is NAGVMQNPRHLVRRRGQEARLRCSPMKGHSHVYWYRQLPEEGLKFMVYLQKENIIDESGMPKERFSAEFPKEGPSILRIQQVVRGDSAAYFCASSLGTNTGELFFGEGSRLTVL.

The chain recombines TRBV28 with TRBJ2-1; 10 bases align to TRBD1. The CDR3 length is 16 residues. Germline assignment: CDR1 MDHEN and CDR2 SYDVKM. The J segment lost 8 bases and the V segment lost 7 bases, leaving 14 bases of the junction unmatched. The CDR3 bases are TGTGCCAGCAAAATCCCACTGGGGGACAGGGGCCATGAGCAGTTCTTC. Protein sequence: CASKIPLGDRGHEQFF.

This chain links TRBV25-1 with TRBJ2-1; 7 nucleotides agree with TRBD2. Germline values: CDR1 MGHDK, CDR2 SYGVNS. The CDR3 length is 17 residues. V shed 0 bases and J 4 bases; nucleotides not matched to a gene: 9. The CDR3 DNA follows: TGTGCCAGCAGTGAATATCTCACTAGCGCCTCGTACAATGAGCAGTTCTTC. Translated, it gives CASSEYLTSASYNEQFF.

The chain links TRBV4-3 to TRBJ2-1; 8 nucleotides align to TRBD2. Trimming took 1 base from V and 9 from J; bases not matched to a gene: 11. Germline V CDR1 and CDR2: LGHNA, YSLEER. The CDR3 has 16 amino acids. DNA for the CDR3: TGCGCCAGCAGCCAAGTATCTAGCGGGTTTATAAGTGAGCAGTTCTTC. Protein: CASSQVSSGFISEQFF.

The rearrangement joins TRBV5-1 to TRBJ2-7; TRBD1 aligns across 8 bases. J gave up 2 bases and V 4 bases, and 11 bases lay outside the gene matches. The CDR3 loop spans 16 amino acids. Germline V gene data show CDR1 as SGHRS and CDR2 as YFSETQ. The DNA of the CDR3 is TGCGCCAGCAGCCTGCCCAGGGACAGGCCGACCTACGAGCAGTACTTC. Translation: CASSLPRDRPTYEQYF.

The chain recombines TRBV7-9 with TRBJ2-2; TRBD1 matches 9 bases. V was clipped by 5 bases and J by 6 bases; unmatched bases: 13. Germline V gives CDR1 SEHNR, CDR2 FQNEAQ (reference sequence). The CDR3 length is 17 residues. The CDR3 DNA reads TGTGCCAGCAGCCACGCGGGACAGGGAGGGGACCCCGGGGAGCTGTTTTTT. Protein sequence: CASSHAGQGGDPGELFF. Combining the CDR3 with reference TRBV7-9 and TRBJ2-2 gives the whole variable domain DTGVSQNPRHKITKRGQNVTFRCDPISEHNRLYWYRQTLGQGPEFLTYFQNEAQLEKSRLLSDRFSAERPKGSFSTLEIQRTEQGDSAMYLCASSHAGQGGDPGELFFGEGSRLTVL.

This chain joins TRBV19 and TRBJ2-7; the D gene is possibly TRBD1 (5 bases). V lost 5 bases and J 2 bases, leaving 22 bases between the germline ends. This CDR3 has 17 residues. The V gene's germline CDR1 is LNHDA and CDR2 SQIVND (reference sequence). Here the CDR3 DNA reads TGTGCCAGTAGTCCCCTCGCGACAGCGCATCGTACCTACGAGCAGTACTTC. It encodes CASSPLATAHRTYEQYF.

V usage is TRBV25-1 and J usage is TRBJ1-2, with TRBD1 as a possible D gene (5 bases). CDR3 length equals 14 residues. Looked up from germline, CDR1 is MGHDK and CDR2 is SYGVNS. Trimming took 6 bases from V and 2 from J, leaving 13 bases between them. The CDR3 region has the DNA TGTGCCAGCAGGCGGGACGATCGGAACTATGGCTACACCTTC. Its translation is CASRRDDRNYGYTF.

The chain is built from TRBV7-2 and TRBJ2-7; 7 nucleotides align to TRBD1. The CDR3 spans 14 residues. V trimming: 8 bases; J trimming: 2 bases; junction bases outside the gene matches: 9. CDR1 is SGHTA and CDR2 is FQGNSA in the germline V gene. The CDR3: CASRERQGTYEQYF. CDR3 DNA sequence: TGTGCCAGCCGTGAAAGACAGGGTACCTACGAGCAGTACTTC.